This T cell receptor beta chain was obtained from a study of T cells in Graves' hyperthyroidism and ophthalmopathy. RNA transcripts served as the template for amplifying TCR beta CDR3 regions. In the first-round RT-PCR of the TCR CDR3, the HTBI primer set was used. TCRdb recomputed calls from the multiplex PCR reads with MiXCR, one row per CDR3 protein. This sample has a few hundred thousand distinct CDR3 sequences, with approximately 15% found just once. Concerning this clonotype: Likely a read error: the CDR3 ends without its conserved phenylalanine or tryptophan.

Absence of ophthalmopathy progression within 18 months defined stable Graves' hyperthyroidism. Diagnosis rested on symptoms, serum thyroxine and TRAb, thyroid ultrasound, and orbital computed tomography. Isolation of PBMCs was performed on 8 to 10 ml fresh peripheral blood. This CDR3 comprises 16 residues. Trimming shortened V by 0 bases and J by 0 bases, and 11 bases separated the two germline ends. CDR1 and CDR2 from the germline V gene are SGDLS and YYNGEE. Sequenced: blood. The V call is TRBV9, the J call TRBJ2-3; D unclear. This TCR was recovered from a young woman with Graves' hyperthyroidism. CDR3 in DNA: TGTGCCAGCAGCGTAGGAGGCGGCTCTAGCACAGATACGCAGTATCTT. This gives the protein CASSVGGGSSTDTQYL.